What follows are 14 T cell receptor beta chains derived from one specimen sequenced in a study of blood T cells in healthy people across ages. It was with a sample-barcoded 5' primer and a J-beta primer mix that a second PCR of roughly 7 to 11 cycles was run. TCRdb reanalysed the 5' RACE reads using MiXCR and keeps one entry per CDR3 protein. Of over a million distinct CDR3 sequences in the sample, approximately 40% were seen once. The source material was blood. These receptor sequences come from a woman aged 18-30 years in good health.

The genes are TRBV12-3 or TRBV12-4 and TRBJ1-2; perhaps TRBD1 as D (5 bases). V shed 5 bases and J shed 3 bases, with 16 bases lying between them. The CDR3 contains 15 residues. The CDR3 nucleotides read TGTGCCAGCAGTGCCGACAGACGGGGGGACTATGGCTACACCTTC. Amino acids: CASSADRRGDYGYTF.

This clonotype was counted a few times. The CDR3 loop reads CASSWQEGREQYF. The CDR3 DNA reads as TGCGCCAGCAGCTGGCAAGAAGGGCGCGAGCAGTACTTC. This sequence joins TRBV5-1 and TRBJ2-7; D not resolved. In germline, CDR1 is SGHRS, CDR2 YFSETQ. Trimming pared 3 bases from V and 6 bases from J, leaving 13 bases between. The CDR3 totals 13 residues.

This clonotype showed up just a few times. V gene TRBV29-1 combines with J gene TRBJ2-7, with D perhaps TRBD2 (6 bases). V was shortened by 3 bases and J by 6 bases, with 18 bases between the two germline ends. The CDR3 length is 14 residues. The V gene's germline CDR1 is SQVTM and CDR2 ANQGSEA. The CDR3 coding sequence is TGCAGCGTTGAGGGGGTAGCACAGGAGGGCGAGCAGTACTTC. This encodes CSVEGVAQEGEQYF.

The rearrangement links TRBV2 to TRBJ1-6; tentatively, D is TRBD1 (5 bases). The length of the CDR3 is 14 residues. Per the germline V gene, CDR1 is SNHLY and CDR2 is FYNNEI. Between the trimmed V and J ends, which lost 6 bases and 6 bases, there was a span of 12 bases. CDR3 sequence (DNA): TGTGCCAGCAGAGGGACGGCTGGTAATTCACCCCTCCACTTT. Protein sequence: CASRGTAGNSPLHF.

The rearrangement uses TRBV9 and TRBJ2-3, with 8 bases lining up with TRBD1. V shed 0 bases, J shed 1 base, and the junction held 4 bases outside the gene matches. The CDR3 sequence is 16 residues long. Germline CDR1 is SGDLS and CDR2 is YYNGEE. CDR3 DNA sequence: TGTGCCAGCAGCGTAGACCCGGGACAGGGCACAGATACGCAGTATTTT. As protein: CASSVDPGQGTDTQYF.

The rearrangement uses TRBV18 and TRBJ2-5; no definite D call. Germline values: CDR1 KGHSH, CDR2 LQKENI. Deletions cut 4 bases from V and 5 bases from J, with 11 bases between. CDR3 length: 13 amino acids. In DNA, the CDR3 is TGTGCCAGCTCACGAAATAGCCCGGAGACCCAGTACTTC. Its protein product is CASSRNSPETQYF.

This clonotype was detected once. The genes are TRBV15 and TRBJ2-3; weak D call: TRBD1 (6 bases). V lost 5 bases and J lost 6, with 15 bases in between. The CDR3 covers 14 residues. CDR1 LNHNV and CDR2 YYDKDF come from the germline V gene (reference sequence). CDR3 protein: CATSPSTGWDTQYF. The CDR3 bases are TGTGCCACCAGCCCATCGACAGGCTGGGATACGCAGTATTTT.

The V and J genes are TRBV28 and TRBJ2-2; TRBD1 might be the D (6 bases). Trimming took 8 bases from V and 3 from J, leaving 13 bases between them. The CDR3 is 14 residues long. The germline gives CDR1 MDHEN, CDR2 SYDVKM. The CDR3 region has the DNA TGTGCCAGCGTGGCCCCAGGGGACACCGGGGAGCTGTTTTTT. Residues: CASVAPGDTGELFF.

In its sample, this clonotype was seen a few times. J is TRBJ1-5 and V is TRBV29-1; unclear D gene. Per germline, CDR1 SQVTM and CDR2 ANQGSEA. The CDR3 totals 11 residues. V lost 4 bases and J lost 3, with 4 bases in between. The CDR3 region is CSVGVNQPQHF. In nucleotides, the CDR3 is TGCAGCGTTGGCGTCAATCAGCCCCAGCATTTT.

This clonotype appeared a few times. The rearrangement links TRBV7-2 to TRBJ2-7; D possibly corresponds to TRBD2 (6 bases). Germline values: CDR1 SGHTA, CDR2 FQGNSA. The CDR3 covers 16 residues. The V gene lost 1 base and the J gene lost 5 bases, with 18 bases spanning the gap. The chain's CDR3 is CASSLGPGGVRNEQYF. DNA of the CDR3: TGTGCCAGCAGCTTAGGCCCCGGCGGGGTTAGGAACGAGCAGTACTTC. Based on the CDR3 plus reference TRBV7-2 and TRBJ2-7, the full variable domain is GAGVSQSPSNKVTEKGKDVELRCDPISGHTALYWYRQSLGQGLEFLIYFQGNSAPDKSGLPSDRFSAERTGGSVSTLTIQRTQQEDSAVYLCASSLGPGGVRNEQYFGPGTRLTVT.

This chain uses TRBV6-1 with TRBJ2-2; D is uncertain. Germline CDR1 and CDR2: MNHNS and SASEGT. Trimming cost V 1 base and J 3 bases, with 15 bases left between them. This CDR3 contains 17 residues. CDR3 coding DNA: TGTGCCAGCAGTGAAGAATCCCTCCAAGATTACACCGGGGAGCTGTTTTTT. Amino acid sequence: CASSEESLQDYTGELFF.

The chain couples TRBV5-5 to TRBJ1-1, with D tentatively TRBD1 (5 bases). This CDR3 has 16 amino acids. Germline CDR1 reads SGHKS; CDR2 reads YYEKEE (reference sequence). Trimming shortened V by 4 bases and J by 1 base, and 17 bases separated the two germline ends. DNA for the CDR3: TGTGCCAGCAGCCCGGGGAGGGGCATCTCGAACACTGAAGCTTTCTTT. It translates to CASSPGRGISNTEAFF.

The chain combines TRBV18 with TRBJ2-5, with TRBD1 matching 10 bases. Looked up from germline, CDR1 is KGHSH and CDR2 is LQKENI. The CDR3 runs to 14 residues. V was pared by 3 bases and J by 3 bases, with 1 base of the junction left unmatched. The CDR3 loop is CASSPTGGKETQYF. CDR3 coding DNA: TGTGCCAGCTCACCGACAGGGGGCAAAGAGACCCAGTACTTC.

The chain employs TRBV6-1 and TRBJ2-1; D not certain. CDR1 is MNHNS and CDR2 is SASEGT in the germline V gene. V dropped 8 bases and J dropped 5 bases, with 16 bases sitting between them. The CDR3 is made up of 14 amino acids. The CDR3 sequence is CASRSPSPHNEQFF. The DNA for the CDR3 is TGTGCCAGCCGGTCCCCTTCCCCCCACAATGAGCAGTTCTTC.